Below are 20 T cell receptor beta chains sequenced from a single sample in a study of blood T cell repertoires in COVID-19. TCRdb's table, derived via immunoSEQ multiplex PCR, lists solely in-frame clones and lacks some. The profile covers 130,000 to 150,000 clones, with more than 80% appearing a single time and around 15% taken by the ten largest. Sequencing was done on a sample of peripheral blood. The source of these receptors is a man aged 18-30 years with COVID-19, enrolled during active disease.

The chain couples TRBV6-5 to TRBJ1-2; no clear D gene. Germline-derived CDR1 and CDR2 are MNHEY and SVGAGI. CDR3 length: 14 amino acids. V was cut by 0 bases and J by 8 bases, with 13 bases left in between. CDR3 DNA: TGTGCCAGCAGTTACTCGATATATGGGCAGGGCTACACCTTC. This translates into CASSYSIYGQGYTF.

The sample holds one count of this clone. The genes are TRBV6-1 and TRBJ1-1, with D possibly matching TRBD1 (5 bases). Between the trimmed V and J ends, which lost 3 bases and 4 bases, there was a span of 12 bases. The CDR3 sequence is 14 residues long. Germline V gene data show CDR1 as MNHNS and CDR2 as SASEGT. CDR3 DNA sequence: TGTGCCAGCAGTGACCTGGGAGGGGCCACTGAAGCTTTCTTT. Its translation is CASSDLGGATEAFF.

This chain uses TRBV6-5 with TRBJ2-5, with D perhaps matching TRBD1 (6 bases). With 6 bases removed from V and 4 bases from J, the gap between germline ends came to 18 bases. Germline assignment: CDR1 MNHEY and CDR2 SVGAGI. This CDR3 is built from 15 residues. The CDR3 coding sequence is TGTGCCAGCAGCCCCATTTCAGGGGATCGAGAGACCCAGTACTTC. This encodes CASSPISGDRETQYF.

The chain employs TRBV7-2 and TRBJ2-3, with D possibly being TRBD2 (5 bases). The CDR3 is made up of 15 amino acids. The V gene lost 5 bases and the J gene lost 6 bases, with 18 bases spanning the gap. Germline lookup yields CDR1 SGHTA and CDR2 FQGNSA. CDR3 loop: CASSQTGLLGDTQYF. The CDR3 nucleotides read TGTGCCAGCAGCCAAACGGGCCTACTAGGGGATACGCAGTATTTT.

V usage is TRBV11-3 and J usage is TRBJ2-2, with 12 bases fitting TRBD2. V gave up 4 bases and J gave up 1 base; unmatched junction bases: 1. The CDR3 sequence is 16 residues long. Germline CDR1 SGHNT, CDR2 YENEEA. The CDR3 DNA is TGTGCCAGCAGCTCACTAGCGGGAGGGAACACCGGGGAGCTGTTTTTT. Its translation is CASSSLAGGNTGELFF.

V usage is TRBV11-2 and J usage is TRBJ1-1, with D tentatively TRBD1 (5 bases). This CDR3 is 14 amino acids long. Germline V gives CDR1 SGHAT, CDR2 FQNNGV. V shed 5 bases and J shed 2 bases, with 12 bases lying between them. The CDR3 region is CASSTGAGNTEAFF. The CDR3 DNA sequence: TGTGCCAGCAGCACTGGGGCGGGAAACACTGAAGCTTTCTTT.

The rearrangement uses TRBV2 and TRBJ1-1; D call uncertain. The CDR3 length is 14 residues. V lost 10 bases and J lost 1, with 16 bases in between. CDR1 and CDR2 from the germline V gene are SNHLY and FYNNEI. CDR3 region: CAIPTAYSNTEAFF. The CDR3 DNA reads TGTGCCATTCCTACAGCTTACTCGAACACTGAAGCTTTCTTT.

The V call is TRBV24-1, the J call TRBJ2-2; 9 bases are shared with TRBD2. Losses at the gene ends were 1 base for V and 6 bases for J; bases not matched to a gene: 8. Germline V gives CDR1 KGHDR, CDR2 SFDVKD. The CDR3 is made up of 17 amino acids. CDR3 residues: CATSDLSAGGPPGELFF. CDR3 DNA: TGTGCCACCAGTGATTTATCGGCGGGAGGGCCTCCCGGGGAGCTGTTTTTT.

This clone occurred once. The chain links TRBV27 to TRBJ2-7; D call uncertain. Looked up from germline, CDR1 is MNHEY and CDR2 is SMNVEV (reference sequence). The CDR3 covers 13 residues. V lost 0 bases and J lost 5, with 8 bases in between. CDR3 residues: CASSLSGSHEQYF. DNA for the CDR3: TGTGCCAGCAGTTTATCGGGCAGCCACGAGCAGTACTTC.

This chain uses TRBV14 with TRBJ1-4; D possibly corresponds to TRBD1 (5 bases). Germline loops: CDR1 SGHDN, CDR2 FVKESK. The CDR3 sequence is 15 residues long. Trimming cost V 2 bases and J 1 base, with 8 bases left between them. CDR3 region: CASSQLQGTNEKLFF. In nucleotides, the CDR3 is TGTGCCAGCAGCCAACTCCAGGGAACTAATGAAAAACTGTTTTTT.

The J gene is TRBJ2-7, the V gene TRBV30; 8 positions agree with TRBD2. The CDR3 consists of 12 residues. From germline, CDR1 is GTSNPN and CDR2 SVGIG (reference sequence). Trimming cost V 6 bases and J 9 bases; bases outside gene matches: 10. CDR3 region: CACGTRGGAQYF. The CDR3 region has the DNA TGTGCCTGTGGGACTAGAGGTGGTGCGCAGTACTTC.

The V call is TRBV29-1, the J call TRBJ2-7, with 14 bases fitting TRBD2. The CDR3 covers 15 residues. With 4 bases clipped from V and 0 bases from J, the junction kept 2 bases outside the gene matches. The germline V gene has CDR1 SQVTM and CDR2 ANQGSEA. In DNA form, the CDR3 reads TGCAGCGTTGGGGGACTAGCGGGAGTCTCCTACGAGCAGTACTTC. Amino acid sequence: CSVGGLAGVSYEQYF.

The V and J genes are TRBV5-6 and TRBJ2-2; TRBD2 might be the D (6 bases). This CDR3 spans 14 amino acids. The germline V gene has CDR1 SGHDT and CDR2 YYEEEE. V lost 4 bases and J 5 bases, leaving 12 bases between the germline ends. The CDR3 protein is CASSPPGTTGELFF. CDR3 DNA sequence: TGTGCCAGCAGCCCACCTGGGACTACCGGGGAGCTGTTTTTT. Filled out from reference TRBV5-6 and TRBJ2-2, the complete variable domain reads DAGVTQSPTHLIKTRGQQVTLRCSPKSGHDTVSWYQQALGQGPQFIFQYYEEEERQRGNFPDRFSGHQFPNYSSELNVNALLLGDSALYLCASSPPGTTGELFFGEGSRLTVL.

In DNA form, the CDR3 reads TGTGCCAGCAGTCCATCACAGGGGGATCTGGTCGGGGAGCTGTTTTTT. Its protein is CASSPSQGDLVGELFF. V usage is TRBV27 and J usage is TRBJ2-2; TRBD1 matches 8 bases. The CDR3 runs 16 residues. J was trimmed by 7 bases and V by 5 bases; bases with no gene match: 12. From germline, CDR1 is MNHEY and CDR2 SMNVEV (reference sequence).

The rearrangement links TRBV5-8 to TRBJ1-2; 7 nucleotides align to TRBD1. The V gene end was trimmed by 4 bases and the J gene end by 3 bases; junction bases not matched to a gene: 3. This CDR3 has 13 residues. Germline V CDR1 and CDR2: SGHTS, YDEGEE. CDR3 in amino acids: CASSAGTDYGYTF. The CDR3, as DNA: TGTGCCAGCAGCGCAGGGACAGACTATGGCTACACCTTC.

The chain uses TRBV28 and TRBJ2-5, with 8 bases that match TRBD1. The CDR3 covers 16 residues. CDR1 is MDHEN, CDR2 SYDVKM, per germline. The V gene end was trimmed by 6 bases and the J gene end by 4 bases; junction bases not matched to a gene: 13. The CDR3 DNA follows: TGTGCCAGCAGCTCCATGAGACAGGGGAGGATAGAGACCCAGTACTTC. It specifies CASSSMRQGRIETQYF.

This clone was recorded many times. Other DNA sequences in the same sample also yield this CDR3. The CDR3 sequence is CASSQDSGGNTEAFF. CDR3 DNA sequence: TGCGCCAGCAGCCAAGATTCGGGAGGGAACACTGAAGCTTTCTTT. The chain employs TRBV4-3 and TRBJ1-1; D gene uncertain. V gave up 0 bases and J gave up 1 base, with 9 bases separating them. The CDR3 runs to 15 residues. CDR1 and CDR2 from the germline V gene are LGHNA and YSLEER.

The V and J genes are TRBV28 and TRBJ1-3, with 8 bases matching TRBD1. Germline values: CDR1 MDHEN, CDR2 SYDVKM. The CDR3 contains 19 residues. Trimming cost V 2 bases and J 0 bases; bases outside gene matches: 12. The CDR3 bases are TGTGCCAGCAGTTTAGGCCCCCTGGGACAGGCGAACTCTGGAAACACCATATATTTT. This encodes CASSLGPLGQANSGNTIYF.

V gene TRBV14 combines with J gene TRBJ2-1; 9 positions agree with TRBD2. Germline lookup yields CDR1 SGHDN and CDR2 FVKESK. Trimming took 3 bases from V and 9 from J; bases not matched to a gene: 6. This CDR3 has 14 residues. The CDR3 DNA reads as TGTGCCAGCAGCCAGGGACTAGCACGCGGTGAGCAGTTCTTC. Translation: CASSQGLARGEQFF.

J is TRBJ2-5 and V is TRBV7-9; the D gene is possibly TRBD2 (5 bases). The CDR3 runs to 13 residues. Per germline, CDR1 SEHNR and CDR2 FQNEAQ (reference sequence). Deletions cut 4 bases from V and 5 bases from J, with 11 bases between. CDR3 in amino acids: CASSSLAPETQYF. The DNA for the CDR3 is TGTGCCAGCAGCTCTCTAGCCCCCGAGACCCAGTACTTC. Full variable domain (remainder filled in from reference TRBV7-9 and TRBJ2-5): DTGVSQNPRHKITKRGQNVTFRCDPISEHNRLYWYRQTLGQGPEFLTYFQNEAQLEKSRLLSDRFSAERPKGSFSTLEIQRTEQGDSAMYLCASSSLAPETQYFGPGTRLLVL.